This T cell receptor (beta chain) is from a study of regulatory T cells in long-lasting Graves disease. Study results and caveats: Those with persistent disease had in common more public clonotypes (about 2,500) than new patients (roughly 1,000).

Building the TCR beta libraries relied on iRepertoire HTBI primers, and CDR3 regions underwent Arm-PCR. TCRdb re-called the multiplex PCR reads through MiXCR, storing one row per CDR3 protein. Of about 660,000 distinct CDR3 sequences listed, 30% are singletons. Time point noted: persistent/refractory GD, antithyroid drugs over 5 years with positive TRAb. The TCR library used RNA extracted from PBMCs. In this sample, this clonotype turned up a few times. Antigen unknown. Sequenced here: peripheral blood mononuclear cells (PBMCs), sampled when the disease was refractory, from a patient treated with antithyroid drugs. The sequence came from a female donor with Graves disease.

CDR3 sequence (DNA): TGTGCCAGCAGTTACCGCCCCTTCGGGAGAGTTTCAGATACGCAGTATTTT. This encodes CASSYRPFGRVSDTQYF. The rearrangement uses TRBV6-2 or TRBV6-3 and TRBJ2-3, with a weak D call TRBD2 (6 bases). The CDR3 is 17 amino acids. Germline CDR1 MNHEY, CDR2 SVGEGT. Trimming left V 2 bases short and J 4 bases short, with 19 bases between.